Shown below are 14 T cell receptor beta chains from a single sample sequenced in a study of somatic mutations in cytotoxic T cells in rheumatoid arthritis. Clones were sequenced by immunoSEQ multiplex PCR, and TCRdb holds only the in-frame ones, with some missing. The sample has approximately 13,000 clones; 82% are singletons. The sequenced sample was CD8+ T cells sorted from blood. Source of these receptors: an adult with rheumatoid arthritis.

This clone was detected only a few times. The rearrangement uses TRBV7-2 and TRBJ2-7; D possibly corresponds to TRBD2 (6 bases). Looked up from germline, CDR1 is SGHTA and CDR2 is FQGNSA. This CDR3 has 13 amino acids. The ends were cut back, 5 bases at V and 4 bases at J, with 12 bases in the middle. The CDR3 loop reads CASSRGLQYEQYF. The CDR3 DNA reads as TGTGCCAGCAGCCGGGGACTGCAATACGAGCAGTACTTC. The whole variable domain, filled in from reference TRBV7-2 and TRBJ2-7, reads GAGVSQSPSNKVTEKGKDVELRCDPISGHTALYWYRQSLGQGLEFLIYFQGNSAPDKSGLPSDRFSAERTGGSVSTLTIQRTQQEDSAVYLCASSRGLQYEQYFGPGTRLTVT.

This chain connects TRBV27 to TRBJ2-2; TRBD2 matches at 13 bases. After removal of 6 bases from V and 4 bases from J, the junction contained 8 bases not matched to a gene. The V gene's germline CDR1 is MNHEY and CDR2 SMNVEV (reference sequence). The CDR3 extends over 17 amino acids. The CDR3 protein is CASRPPGLAGATGELFF. In DNA form, the CDR3 reads TGTGCCAGCAGACCACCCGGACTAGCGGGGGCCACCGGGGAGCTGTTTTTT.

This clone was detected a few times. The chain has TRBV7-9 and TRBJ1-2, with D possibly being TRBD1 (6 bases). CDR3 length: 14 residues. The germline V gene encodes CDR1 SEHNR and CDR2 FQNEAQ (reference sequence). Trimming removed 1 base from V and 2 bases from J, with 8 bases in between. CDR3 bases: TGTGCCAGCAGCTTAGAGGGGGGAAACTATGGCTACACCTTC. Residues: CASSLEGGNYGYTF. The whole variable domain, remainder taken from reference TRBV7-9 and TRBJ1-2, is DTGVSQNPRHKITKRGQNVTFRCDPISEHNRLYWYRQTLGQGPEFLTYFQNEAQLEKSRLLSDRFSAERPKGSFSTLEIQRTEQGDSAMYLCASSLEGGNYGYTFGSGTRLTVV.

The chain recombines TRBV5-1 with TRBJ2-7; 8 bases match TRBD2. Germline trimming cut 3 bases from V and 4 bases from J; bases unmatched to any gene: 9. The CDR3 runs to 15 residues. Germline values: CDR1 SGHRS, CDR2 YFSETQ. CDR3 amino acids: CASSSLPGGYYEQYF. The DNA for the CDR3 is TGCGCCAGCAGCTCCCTCCCGGGGGGGTATTACGAGCAGTACTTC.

By sample fraction, this clone is medium-sized. The V and J genes are TRBV9 and TRBJ2-1; D is unresolved. The V gene lost 4 bases and the J gene lost 0 bases, with 11 bases spanning the gap. The CDR3 consists of 15 residues. Germline CDR1 SGDLS, CDR2 YYNGEE. CDR3 sequence reads: CASSPSVSSYNEQFF. The CDR3 DNA follows: TGTGCCAGCAGCCCGAGCGTGAGCTCCTACAATGAGCAGTTCTTC.

The V gene is TRBV10-2, the J gene TRBJ2-7, with TRBD1 matching 7 bases. Trimming took 8 bases from V and 0 from J; bases not matched to a gene: 4. The CDR3 is made up of 13 amino acids. CDR1 is WSHSY, CDR2 SAAADI, per germline. The CDR3 here is CASLGTVSYEQYF. CDR3 coding DNA: TGCGCCAGCCTTGGGACAGTCTCCTACGAGCAGTACTTC.

V usage is TRBV9 and J usage is TRBJ2-2; 10 bases fit TRBD2. This CDR3 contains 15 residues. The junction had 2 bases not matched to a gene; V was cut back by 4 bases and J by 2 bases. Per the germline V gene, CDR1 is SGDLS and CDR2 is YYNGEE. The CDR3 protein is CASSTSGANTGELFF. In DNA form, the CDR3 reads TGTGCCAGCAGCACTAGCGGGGCAAACACCGGGGAGCTGTTTTTT.

This chain joins TRBV29-1 and TRBJ2-1; D not certain. Trimming stripped 3 bases from V and 0 bases from J, with 6 bases between. The V gene's germline CDR1 is SQVTM and CDR2 ANQGSEA. The CDR3 runs 13 residues. The CDR3 sequence is CSVEVGSYNEQFF. The CDR3 DNA reads TGCAGCGTTGAGGTCGGCTCCTACAATGAGCAGTTCTTC.

This chain connects TRBV9 to TRBJ2-1; D is undetermined. The germline CDR1 and CDR2 sequences are SGDLS and YYNGEE. The ends were cut back, 0 bases at V and 2 bases at J, with 9 bases in the middle. CDR3 length: 15 residues. In nucleotides, the CDR3 is TGTGCCAGCAGCGTAGAGACAATTACCTACAATGAGCAGTTCTTC. This translates into CASSVETITYNEQFF.

This clone was counted only a few times. V usage is TRBV28 and J usage is TRBJ1-1; a weak D match, TRBD1 (5 bases). This CDR3 comprises 14 residues. Trimming stripped 6 bases from V and 1 base from J, with 12 bases between. CDR1 is MDHEN and CDR2 is SYDVKM in the germline V gene. The CDR3 DNA sequence: TGTGCCAGCAGACCAACAGACAGGAACACTGAAGCTTTCTTT. Encoded protein: CASRPTDRNTEAFF.

J is TRBJ1-2 and V is TRBV7-9, with TRBD1 as a possible D gene (5 bases). Germline V gives CDR1 SEHNR, CDR2 FQNEAQ (reference sequence). The V end was cut by 3 bases, the J end by 7 bases, with 18 bases between. This CDR3 has 15 amino acids. CDR3 residues: CASSFWEAQGSGYTF. Written as DNA, the CDR3 is TGTGCCAGCAGCTTTTGGGAGGCGCAGGGAAGTGGCTACACCTTC.

The chain recombines TRBV7-3 with TRBJ2-5; D is possibly TRBD2 (5 bases). The V and J ends lost 1 base and 3 bases respectively, with 6 bases between them. The CDR3 has 13 residues. Germline V lookup: CDR1 SGHTA, CDR2 FQGTGA. CDR3 sequence: CASSLRRKETQYF. CDR3 nucleotide sequence: TGTGCCAGCAGCTTAAGGAGGAAAGAGACCCAGTACTTC.

This chain links TRBV29-1 with TRBJ1-2; D is undetermined. The CDR3 loop spans 14 amino acids. Germline V CDR1 and CDR2: SQVTM, ANQGSEA. Trimming pared 7 bases from V and 8 bases from J, leaving 23 bases between. In DNA, the CDR3 is TGCAGCGCTAAGCGGACGGACTCGATCTCGGGCTACACCTTC. It encodes CSAKRTDSISGYTF. Full variable domain (rest looked up from reference TRBV29-1 and TRBJ1-2): SAVISQKPSRDICQRGTSLTIQCQVDSQVTMMFWYRQQPGQSLTLIATANQGSEATYESGFVIDKFPISRPNLTFSTLTVSNMSPEDSSIYLCSAKRTDSISGYTFGSGTRLTVV.

J is TRBJ2-1 and V is TRBV19; D is undetermined. CDR1 is LNHDA, CDR2 SQIVND, per germline (reference sequence). The ends were cut back, 5 bases at V and 2 bases at J, with 13 bases in the middle. This CDR3 comprises 15 residues. CDR3 protein: CASSPLGPTYNEQFF. The CDR3 nucleotides are TGTGCCAGTAGTCCCCTCGGGCCGACCTACAATGAGCAGTTCTTC. Drawing the rest from reference TRBV19 and TRBJ2-1, the complete variable domain is DGGITQSPKYLFRKEGQNVTLSCEQNLNHDAMYWYRQDPGQGLRLIYYSQIVNDFQKGDIAEGYSVSREKKESFPLTVTSAQKNPTAFYLCASSPLGPTYNEQFFGPGTRLTVL.